These 30 T cell receptor beta chains were all obtained from the same sample, sequenced in a study of technical replicates of blood from a handful of donors (dated by TCRdb to 2017 to 2019). The method was the immunoSEQ multiplex PCR assay. TCRdb provides this immuneACCESS table in a form limited to in-frame rearrangements. Some clones are lacking; in checked studies, under half of them reflect an unresolved V gene, and why the rest are absent is not known. The sample table holds 50,000 to 70,000 clones, of which roughly 93% were seen once. The ten largest clones take up over 4% of the sample. Sequenced sample: PBMCs. All receptors come from a human donor in good health. Some clones in this sample may be carry-over from other donors' samples.

This clone was counted a single time. This chain connects TRBV30 to TRBJ1-1, with 8 nucleotides matching TRBD1. Germline CDR1 is GTSNPN and CDR2 is SVGIG (reference sequence). After removal of 4 bases from V and 5 bases from J, the junction contained 6 bases not matched to a gene. This CDR3 has 13 amino acids. CDR3 in DNA: TGTGCCTGGACCACAGGGGGAGGGACTGAAGCTTTCTTT. Its protein is CAWTTGGGTEAFF.

This clone was detected only a few times. The V call is TRBV28, the J call TRBJ1-2; 7 bases fit TRBD1. The V gene end was trimmed by 7 bases and the J gene end by 5 bases; junction bases not matched to a gene: 10. This CDR3 is built from 14 residues. Germline V gives CDR1 MDHEN, CDR2 SYDVKM. The CDR3 sequence is CASTPGDRTYGYTF. DNA of the CDR3: TGTGCCAGCACCCCTGGGGACAGAACGTATGGCTACACCTTC.

The rearrangement uses TRBV5-5 and TRBJ2-1, with D tentatively TRBD2 (6 bases). The V gene lost 1 base and the J gene lost 0 bases, with 8 bases spanning the gap. The CDR3 contains 15 residues. In germline, CDR1 is SGHKS, CDR2 YYEKEE (reference sequence). CDR3 residues: CASSLSGGSYNEQFF. The CDR3 DNA reads as TGTGCCAGCAGCTTGTCCGGGGGCTCCTACAATGAGCAGTTCTTC. Based on the CDR3 plus reference TRBV5-5 and TRBJ2-1, the full variable domain is DAGVTQSPTHLIKTRGQQVTLRCSPISGHKSVSWYQQVLGQGPQFIFQYYEKEERGRGNFPDRFSARQFPNYSSELNVNALLLGDSALYLCASSLSGGSYNEQFFGPGTRLTVL.

The rearrangement joins TRBV27 to TRBJ2-7, with 10 bases that match TRBD1. Looked up from germline, CDR1 is MNHEY and CDR2 is SMNVEV (reference sequence). This CDR3 spans 15 amino acids. J lost 2 bases, V lost 5 bases, and 6 bases had no gene match. The CDR3 sequence is CASSTRDRGPYEQYF. CDR3 bases: TGTGCCAGCAGTACCCGGGACAGGGGCCCCTACGAGCAGTACTTC.

The chain carries TRBV4-2 and TRBJ2-7, with 10 bases matching TRBD1. J was trimmed by 2 bases and V by 4 bases; bases with no gene match: 8. CDR3 length equals 16 residues. Germline CDR1 is LGHNA and CDR2 is YNFKEQ. The CDR3 DNA reads as TGTGCCAGCAGCCGCCTGGTTGGGACAGGGGCCTACGAGCAGTACTTC. Its protein product is CASSRLVGTGAYEQYF.

The chain combines TRBV7-9 with TRBJ1-2; 7 positions match TRBD1. In germline, CDR1 is SEHNR, CDR2 FQNEAQ (reference sequence). Trimming took 7 bases from V and 5 from J; bases not matched to a gene: 4. The CDR3 runs 12 residues. This CDR3 reads CASTGTAYGYTF. The CDR3 DNA is TGTGCCAGCACTGGGACAGCTTATGGCTACACCTTC.

The chain carries TRBV4-3 and TRBJ1-6; D is uncertain. The germline V and J ends were trimmed by 0 bases and 1 base, with 7 bases remaining between them. Looked up from germline, CDR1 is LGHNA and CDR2 is YSLEER. The CDR3 has 16 amino acids. The CDR3, as DNA: TGCGCCAGCAGCCAAGATCGAGGGTCCTATAATTCACCCCTCCACTTT. It yields the protein CASSQDRGSYNSPLHF.

This chain connects TRBV2 to TRBJ2-3; 8 bases match TRBD2. Germline assignment: CDR1 SNHLY and CDR2 FYNNEI. The junction had 13 bases not matched to a gene; V was cut back by 6 bases and J by 5 bases. This CDR3 region has 16 residues. The CDR3 sequence: CASRRGERGLGDTQYF. The CDR3 bases are TGTGCCAGCAGGCGGGGAGAGCGGGGGCTAGGAGATACGCAGTATTTT.

In this sample, this clone turned up once. The chain joins TRBV13 to TRBJ2-5; no reliable D call. The CDR3 totals 12 residues. The germline V gene encodes CDR1 PRHDT and CDR2 FYEKMQ (reference sequence). V was cut by 5 bases and J by 4 bases, with 8 bases left in between. The CDR3 spells CASSRSRETQYF. As DNA, the CDR3 is TGTGCCAGCAGCCGCTCTAGAGAGACCCAGTACTTC.

The J gene is TRBJ2-5, the V gene TRBV11-2; TRBD2 aligns across 9 bases. V lost 2 bases to trimming and J lost 5 bases; unmatched junction nucleotides: 9. Germline CDR1 and CDR2: SGHAT and FQNNGV. The CDR3 has 16 amino acids. The CDR3 sequence is CASSLYAGGPRETQYF. As DNA, the CDR3 is TGTGCCAGCAGCTTATATGCGGGAGGGCCACGGGAGACCCAGTACTTC.

This rearrangement joins TRBV7-9 to TRBJ1-6; a weak D match, TRBD1 (5 bases). The length of the CDR3 is 14 residues. From germline, CDR1 is SEHNR and CDR2 FQNEAQ (reference sequence). The germline V and J ends were trimmed by 5 bases and 7 bases, with 12 bases remaining between them. CDR3 coding DNA: TGTGCCAGCAGCCTCGACAGCCTCAATTCACCCCTCCACTTT. Translated: CASSLDSLNSPLHF.

The rearrangement uses TRBV5-6 and TRBJ2-6; D gene ambiguous. The CDR3 length is 14 residues. Germline CDR1 is SGHDT and CDR2 is YYEEEE. The ends were cut back, 2 bases at V and 0 bases at J, with 3 bases in the middle. The CDR3: CASSFNSGANVLTF. The CDR3 DNA reads TGTGCCAGCAGCTTCAACTCTGGGGCCAACGTCCTGACTTTC.

The chain couples TRBV5-3 to TRBJ2-1; 12 nucleotides align to TRBD1. TRBV5-3 carries the ORF label, with uncertain function. The CDR3 length is 15 residues. The J segment lost 6 bases and the V segment lost 7 bases, leaving 8 bases of the junction unmatched. DNA of the CDR3: TGTGCCAGACTGGGACAGGGGGCGAATTGCAATGAGCAGTTCTTC. Translated: CARLGQGANCNEQFF.

CDR3 residues: CASSRTSGGGQETQYF. The CDR3 DNA follows: TGTGCCAGCAGCCGGACTAGCGGGGGGGGACAAGAGACCCAGTACTTC. The V and J genes are TRBV9 and TRBJ2-5; 15 bases align to TRBD2. The CDR3 is made up of 16 amino acids. V shed 4 bases and J 2 bases; nucleotides not matched to a gene: 3. Germline V gene lookup returns CDR1 SGDLS and CDR2 YYNGEE.

The rearrangement joins TRBV4-3 to TRBJ1-4; a possible D gene is TRBD1 (5 bases). V dropped 0 bases and J dropped 2 bases, with 10 bases sitting between them. The germline V gene has CDR1 LGHNA and CDR2 YSLEER. The CDR3 spans 16 residues. This CDR3 reads CASSQDFQGTNEKLFF. Written as DNA, the CDR3 is TGCGCCAGCAGCCAAGATTTTCAGGGCACTAATGAAAAACTGTTTTTT.

The chain has TRBV11-2 and TRBJ2-1; D might be TRBD2 (5 bases). CDR1 SGHAT and CDR2 FQNNGV come from the germline V gene. V was shortened by 5 bases and J by 4 bases, with 6 bases between the two germline ends. The CDR3 runs 12 residues. The CDR3 nucleotides read TGTGCCAGCAGCCGGGAATACAATGAGCAGTTCTTC. Its translation: CASSREYNEQFF. Full variable domain (remainder filled in from reference TRBV11-2 and TRBJ2-1): EAGVAQSPRYKIIEKRQSVAFWCNPISGHATLYWYQQILGQGPKLLIQFQNNGVVDDSQLPKDRFSAERLKGVDSTLKIQPAKLEDSAVYLCASSREYNEQFFGPGTRLTVL.

V usage is TRBV7-2 and J usage is TRBJ2-7, with a tentative D call TRBD2 (5 bases). CDR3 length: 15 residues. Germline V gene lookup returns CDR1 SGHTA and CDR2 FQGNSA. V shed 6 bases and J shed 1 base, with 16 bases lying between them. CDR3 residues: CASSPDRGRSYEQYF. In nucleotides, the CDR3 is TGTGCCAGCAGTCCTGACCGGGGAAGGTCCTACGAGCAGTACTTC. Supplemented by reference TRBV7-2 and TRBJ2-7, the full variable domain reads GAGVSQSPSNKVTEKGKDVELRCDPISGHTALYWYRQSLGQGLEFLIYFQGNSAPDKSGLPSDRFSAERTGGSVSTLTIQRTQQEDSAVYLCASSPDRGRSYEQYFGPGTRLTVT.

The chain links TRBV11-3 to TRBJ2-7; possibly TRBD2 for D (6 bases). CDR1 and CDR2 (germline): SGHNT, YENEEA. V was shortened by 4 bases and J by 3 bases, with 31 bases between the two germline ends. The CDR3 totals 20 residues. This chain's CDR3 is CASSSRGGGASLSSIYEQYF. The CDR3 DNA reads TGTGCCAGCAGCTCCCGAGGTGGCGGGGCATCTTTGTCCTCCATCTACGAGCAGTACTTC.

This chain connects TRBV11-2 to TRBJ2-7, with 8 nucleotides matching TRBD1. Trimming took 3 bases from V and 5 from J; bases not matched to a gene: 3. CDR1 is SGHAT and CDR2 is FQNNGV in the germline V gene. The CDR3 length is 13 residues. The CDR3: CASSLDRAHEQYF. CDR3 nucleotide sequence: TGTGCCAGCAGCTTGGACAGGGCCCACGAGCAGTACTTC.

The V and J genes are TRBV7-9 and TRBJ2-1; 8 bases fit TRBD1. The V gene's germline CDR1 is SEHNR and CDR2 FQNEAQ (reference sequence). CDR3 size: 16 residues. J lost 8 bases, V lost 1 base, and 10 bases had no gene match. CDR3 loop: CASSLGWTGISDEQFF. The CDR3 nucleotides read TGTGCCAGCAGCTTAGGTTGGACAGGGATATCCGATGAGCAGTTCTTC.

CDR3 coding DNA: TGTGCCAGCTCACCACCTATCGCAGGGTCTACTGAAGCTTTCTTT. Amino acid sequence: CASSPPIAGSTEAFF. This sequence joins TRBV18 and TRBJ1-1, with D maybe TRBD1 (5 bases). Germline-derived CDR1 and CDR2 are KGHSH and LQKENI. The length of the CDR3 is 15 residues. V lost 0 bases and J 5 bases, leaving 13 bases between the germline ends.

This chain links TRBV30 with TRBJ1-2; D may be TRBD1 (6 bases). Trimming removed 7 bases at V and 3 bases at J, with 12 bases between. CDR1 and CDR2 from the germline V gene are GTSNPN and SVGIG (reference sequence). This CDR3 spans 12 amino acids. CDR3 region: CAYLPGDYGYTF. CDR3 nucleotides: TGTGCCTACCTACCAGGGGACTATGGCTACACCTTC.

The genes are TRBV18 and TRBJ1-1; D ambiguous. The V and J ends lost 3 bases and 8 bases respectively, with 7 bases between them. This CDR3 is 11 amino acids long. Germline assignment: CDR1 KGHSH and CDR2 LQKENI. CDR3 in DNA: TGTGCCAGCTCACCCGGGTCCGAAGCTTTCTTT. It codes for CASSPGSEAFF.

This clone was recorded only once. This chain uses TRBV4-2 with TRBJ2-1; 9 nucleotides match TRBD1. Germline assignment: CDR1 LGHNA and CDR2 YNFKEQ. J gave up 4 bases and V 1 base, and 5 bases lay outside the gene matches. The CDR3 totals 16 residues. CDR3 in DNA: TGTGCCAGCAGCCAAGGAACAGGGGGCAATTACAATGAGCAGTTCTTC. Encoded protein: CASSQGTGGNYNEQFF.

The V and J genes are TRBV11-3 and TRBJ2-7; weak D call: TRBD2 (6 bases). The V gene lost 5 bases and the J gene lost 7 bases, with 12 bases spanning the gap. The V gene's germline CDR1 is SGHNT and CDR2 YENEEA. The CDR3 has 12 amino acids. CDR3 DNA sequence: TGTGCCAGCAGCCAGGGACTCGGGGAGCAGTACTTC. It encodes CASSQGLGEQYF.

The count of this clone is one. The V and J genes are TRBV6-1 and TRBJ2-7; 7 bases match TRBD2. Germline CDR1 MNHNS, CDR2 SASEGT. With V trimmed by 7 bases and J by 3 bases, 6 bases remained unmatched. The CDR3 extends over 13 amino acids. The CDR3 reads CASMVGGHYEQYF. The CDR3 coding sequence is TGTGCCAGCATGGTGGGAGGGCACTACGAGCAGTACTTC.

This sequence joins TRBV7-2 and TRBJ1-6, with D tentatively TRBD1 (6 bases). Germline values: CDR1 SGHTA, CDR2 FQGNSA. V was trimmed by 5 bases and J by 4 bases, leaving 9 bases between them. This CDR3 comprises 14 residues. The CDR3 protein is CASSHGQYNSPLHF. DNA for the CDR3: TGTGCCAGCAGCCATGGACAGTATAATTCACCCCTCCACTTT.

V and J are TRBV7-6 and TRBJ2-5; TRBD2 aligns across 8 bases. CDR3 length: 16 amino acids. Germline CDR1 reads SGHVS; CDR2 reads FNYEAQ. V was pared by 2 bases and J by 3 bases, with 8 bases of the junction left unmatched. The chain's CDR3 is CASSLSREVNKETQYF. CDR3 sequence (DNA): TGTGCCAGCAGCTTATCGCGGGAGGTCAATAAAGAGACCCAGTACTTC.

The chain uses TRBV4-2 and TRBJ1-3; D uncertain. This CDR3 is 15 amino acids long. Germline V gene data show CDR1 as LGHNA and CDR2 as YNFKEQ. V lost 0 bases, J lost 4 bases, and 10 bases lay in between. Here the CDR3 reads CASSQDTGSGNTIYF. CDR3 DNA sequence: TGTGCCAGCAGCCAAGATACCGGGTCCGGAAACACCATATATTTT.

This chain uses TRBV4-2 with TRBJ2-3; 7 bases are shared with TRBD1. The CDR3 has 15 residues. J lost 4 bases, V lost 3 bases, and 7 bases had no gene match. Germline V gene data show CDR1 as LGHNA and CDR2 as YNFKEQ. The CDR3 nucleotides read TGTGCCAGCAGCCAGTCTGGACAGGCGCCAGATACGCAGTATTTT. Translation: CASSQSGQAPDTQYF.